The next 27 T cell receptor beta chains were all read from a single sample in a study of blood T cell repertoires in COVID-19 (dated by TCRdb to the early 2020s). To prepare the library, the immunoSEQ multiplex PCR assay was applied. Drawn from immuneACCESS, this table holds only the in-frame rearrangements with V and J called that TCRdb kept. Clones are partly lost; checked studies trace under half to an unresolved V gene and leave the rest unexplained. The sample contains over 200,000 clones, about 86% of them found a single time. 8.2% of the sample rests with the top ten. Sequencing was carried out using peripheral blood. The receptors were gathered from a woman aged 45-59 years with acute or convalescent COVID-19.

This clone was counted a few times. CDR3 region: CATSVRQSVLHF. CDR3 nucleotide sequence: TGTGCCACCAGTGTGAGGCAGTCGGTTCTCCACTTT. The chain has TRBV24-1 and TRBJ1-6; D gene unclear. Germline values: CDR1 KGHDR, CDR2 SFDVKD. The CDR3 is made up of 12 amino acids. V lost 5 bases and J lost 16, with 14 bases in between.

DNA of the CDR3: TGCAGTGCTAGAACTACCGAGCAGTTCTTC. It is translated as CSARTTEQFF. The chain carries TRBV20-1 and TRBJ2-1, with unresolved D. Trimming cost V 2 bases and J 10 bases, with 6 bases left between them. The germline V gene has CDR1 DFQATT and CDR2 SNEGSKA (reference sequence). This CDR3 spans 10 amino acids.

V and J are TRBV14 and TRBJ2-5, with a tentative D call TRBD2 (5 bases). This CDR3 has 15 amino acids. Trimming shortened V by 8 bases and J by 1 base, and 17 bases separated the two germline ends. Germline lookup yields CDR1 SGHDN and CDR2 FVKESK. The CDR3 loop is CASSSGSGAQETQYF. The CDR3 region has the DNA TGTGCCAGCTCCTCGGGGAGCGGAGCCCAAGAGACCCAGTACTTC. Looking up the rest from reference TRBV14 and TRBJ2-5 gives the full variable domain: EAGVTQFPSHSVIEKGQTVTLRCDPISGHDNLYWYRRVMGKEIKFLLHFVKESKQDESGMPNNRFLAERTGGTYSTLKVQPAELEDSGVYFCASSSGSGAQETQYFGPGTRLLVL.

The chain joins TRBV6-1 to TRBJ1-1, with a weak D call TRBD1 (5 bases). Germline V gene sequence: CDR1 MNHNS, CDR2 SASEGT. Deletions cut 2 bases from V and 10 bases from J, with 20 bases between. This CDR3 has 15 amino acids. The CDR3 DNA sequence: TGTGCCAGCAGTGAACCCAGGGAAGGGCCCGAAGGAGCTTTCTTT. This encodes CASSEPREGPEGAFF.

V usage is TRBV6-5 and J usage is TRBJ2-1; weak D call: TRBD1 (6 bases). V was cut by 5 bases and J by 5 bases, with 13 bases left in between. The germline CDR1 and CDR2 sequences are MNHEY and SVGAGI. The CDR3 contains 14 residues. The CDR3 loop reads CASSKGTHHNEQFF. CDR3 nucleotide sequence: TGTGCCAGCAGTAAGGGGACACATCACAATGAGCAGTTCTTC.

The chain combines TRBV12-5 with TRBJ2-7; 7 bases fit TRBD2. J gave up 0 bases and V 7 bases, and 6 bases lay outside the gene matches. The CDR3 runs 14 residues. CDR1 is LGHNT and CDR2 is FRNRAP in the germline V gene. The CDR3 spells CASALGGISYEQYF. The CDR3 nucleotides read TGTGCTAGTGCCCTGGGGGGGATCTCCTACGAGCAGTACTTC.

The chain joins TRBV6-5 to TRBJ2-3; D unresolved. Trimming pared 7 bases from V and 5 bases from J, leaving 7 bases between. Germline CDR1 MNHEY, CDR2 SVGAGI. The CDR3 has 11 amino acids. CDR3 amino acids: CASIVRDTQYF. The CDR3 DNA sequence: TGTGCCAGCATCGTGAGAGATACGCAGTATTTT.

The chain uses TRBV15 and TRBJ2-1; TRBD2 might be the D (6 bases). Trimming took 4 bases from V and 2 from J, leaving 9 bases between them. Per germline, CDR1 LNHNV and CDR2 YYDKDF (reference sequence). This CDR3 comprises 14 residues. This CDR3 is CATSNPGAYNEQFF. As DNA, the CDR3 is TGTGCCACCAGCAACCCGGGGGCCTACAATGAGCAGTTCTTC.

The CDR3 loop is CASSGGARNEQYF. CDR3 DNA: TGCGCCAGCAGTGGGGGGGCGCGAAACGAGCAGTACTTC. The J gene is TRBJ2-7, the V gene TRBV5-1; perhaps TRBD2 as D (7 bases). This CDR3 has 13 amino acids. Germline V gene data show CDR1 as SGHRS and CDR2 as YFSETQ. Deletions cut 5 bases from V and 5 bases from J, with 14 bases between.

V gene TRBV6-6 combines with J gene TRBJ2-1; 8 positions agree with TRBD1. CDR1 MNHNY and CDR2 SVGAGI come from the germline V gene (reference sequence). V dropped 6 bases and J dropped 8; count of bases not matched to a gene: 12. The CDR3 totals 15 residues. In DNA form, the CDR3 reads TGTGCCAGCAGCGTAGGACGACAGGGGCGCGATGAGCAGTTCTTC. Amino acid sequence: CASSVGRQGRDEQFF.

Only one count was recorded for this clone. The gene calls are TRBV11-2 and TRBJ2-7, with unresolved D. The V end lost 1 base, the J end lost 2 bases, and 9 bases lay between the germline ends. This CDR3 spans 14 amino acids. Germline CDR1 reads SGHAT; CDR2 reads FQNNGV. The CDR3 region has the DNA TGTGCCAGCAGCTTAGTGGGCACCACCTACGAGCAGTACTTC. Translating it yields CASSLVGTTYEQYF.

The gene calls are TRBV9 and TRBJ1-4; TRBD1 agrees at 8 bases. CDR1 is SGDLS, CDR2 YYNGEE, per germline. Losses at the gene ends were 3 bases for V and 0 bases for J; bases not matched to a gene: 7. CDR3 length equals 17 residues. The CDR3 loop reads CASSAKQGVATNEKLFF. CDR3 in DNA: TGTGCCAGCAGCGCAAAACAGGGGGTTGCAACTAATGAAAAACTGTTTTTT. Drawing the rest from reference TRBV9 and TRBJ1-4, the complete variable domain is DSGVTQTPKHLITATGQRVTLRCSPRSGDLSVYWYQQSLDQGLQFLIQYYNGEERAKGNILERFSAQQFPDLHSELNLSSLELGDSALYFCASSAKQGVATNEKLFFGSGTQLSVL.

This chain links TRBV24-1 with TRBJ1-5, with D possibly matching TRBD1 (6 bases). Per germline, CDR1 KGHDR and CDR2 SFDVKD. There are 14 residues in the CDR3. V lost 4 bases and J 4 bases, leaving 10 bases between the germline ends. The CDR3 sequence is CATSEQGWNQPQHF. The CDR3 DNA reads TGTGCCACCAGTGAACAGGGATGGAATCAGCCCCAGCATTTT.

The V gene is TRBV2, the J gene TRBJ1-2; possibly TRBD1 for D (6 bases). The CDR3 loop spans 13 amino acids. Deletions cut 3 bases from V and 8 bases from J, with 13 bases between. CDR1 SNHLY and CDR2 FYNNEI come from the germline V gene. CDR3 protein: CASSEGGTNGYTF. CDR3 nucleotide sequence: TGTGCCAGCAGTGAGGGGGGGACAAACGGCTACACCTTC.

The chain links TRBV7-8 to TRBJ2-1, with D uncertain. This CDR3 spans 14 amino acids. Germline CDR1 is SGHVS and CDR2 is FQNEAQ. The V and J ends lost 5 bases and 4 bases respectively, with 12 bases between them. The CDR3 DNA reads TGTGCCAGCAGCCCCGCCCCGCGTTACAATGAGCAGTTCTTC. Protein product: CASSPAPRYNEQFF.

V is TRBV7-2 and J is TRBJ2-7; D remains unclear. CDR1 and CDR2 (germline): SGHTA, FQGNSA. V was clipped by 3 bases and J by 1 base, with 7 bases between them. This CDR3 has 13 amino acids. The CDR3 region is CASSLTRSYEQYF. The CDR3 DNA reads TGTGCCAGCAGCTTGACAAGATCCTACGAGCAGTACTTC.

The chain carries TRBV19 and TRBJ1-3; possible D gene TRBD1, 5 bases. The germline CDR1 and CDR2 sequences are LNHDA and SQIVND (reference sequence). V was shortened by 6 bases and J by 5 bases, with 17 bases between the two germline ends. The CDR3 has 15 residues. This CDR3 is CASSLWQGSRNTIYF. CDR3 in DNA: TGTGCCAGTAGCCTCTGGCAGGGATCTCGAAACACCATATATTTT.

The J gene is TRBJ2-1, the V gene TRBV7-2; no definite D call. This CDR3 contains 16 residues. V was pared by 4 bases and J by 0 bases, with 13 bases between. Germline V gene data show CDR1 as SGHTA and CDR2 as FQGNSA. The CDR3 reads CASSSKSVPSYNEQFF. CDR3 in DNA: TGTGCCAGCAGCTCCAAGTCGGTACCCTCCTACAATGAGCAGTTCTTC. Variable domain in full (rest from reference TRBV7-2 and TRBJ2-1): GAGVSQSPSNKVTEKGKDVELRCDPISGHTALYWYRQSLGQGLEFLIYFQGNSAPDKSGLPSDRFSAERTGGSVSTLTIQRTQQEDSAVYLCASSSKSVPSYNEQFFGPGTRLTVL.

This chain uses TRBV10-3 with TRBJ1-1, with unresolved D. Germline loops: CDR1 ENHRY, CDR2 SYGVKD. CDR3 length equals 13 residues. V lost 7 bases to trimming and J lost 2 bases, with 11 bases between them. The CDR3 sequence is CAITDGDNTEAFF. The DNA for the CDR3 is TGTGCCATCACCGACGGAGATAACACTGAAGCTTTCTTT.

The V and J genes are TRBV13 and TRBJ1-2; D gene ambiguous. There are 14 residues in the CDR3. V shed 0 bases and J shed 0 bases, with 5 bases lying between them. Germline CDR1 is PRHDT and CDR2 is FYEKMQ (reference sequence). This CDR3 reads CASSLGGSNYGYTF. Here the CDR3 DNA reads TGTGCCAGCAGCTTAGGGGGCTCTAACTATGGCTACACCTTC.

The chain combines TRBV28 with TRBJ2-1; 11 nucleotides match TRBD2. The CDR3 loop spans 17 amino acids. CDR1 MDHEN and CDR2 SYDVKM come from the germline V gene. The ends lost 3 bases at V and 4 bases at J; junction bases unmatched: 8. CDR3 sequence reads: CASSFLGLAELYNEQFF. CDR3 sequence (DNA): TGTGCCAGCAGTTTTCTGGGACTAGCGGAGCTTTACAATGAGCAGTTCTTC.

The chain is built from TRBV27 and TRBJ2-7, with 13 bases that match TRBD2. The V gene's germline CDR1 is MNHEY and CDR2 SMNVEV (reference sequence). Trimming took 5 bases from V and 2 from J; bases not matched to a gene: 6. The length of the CDR3 is 16 residues. CDR3 region: CASSPGTSGVPYEQYF. The CDR3 coding sequence is TGTGCCAGCAGTCCGGGGACTAGCGGGGTTCCCTACGAGCAGTACTTC.

The genes are TRBV9 and TRBJ1-5, with D possibly matching TRBD1 (6 bases). CDR1 SGDLS and CDR2 YYNGEE come from the germline V gene. V gave up 2 bases and J gave up 4 bases, with 10 bases separating them. The length of the CDR3 is 14 residues. In DNA form, the CDR3 reads TGTGCCAGCAGCGTTAGTACAGGGAATCAGCCCCAGCATTTT. Encoded protein: CASSVSTGNQPQHF.

The rearrangement uses TRBV15 and TRBJ2-7; 7 nucleotides agree with TRBD2. This CDR3 has 17 amino acids. Trimming cost V 1 base and J 7 bases; bases outside gene matches: 16. Germline values: CDR1 LNHNV, CDR2 YYDKDF (reference sequence). CDR3 nucleotide sequence: TGTGCCACCAGCAGAGTGATCGGGGACTATCCCTCGAGGGAGCAGTACTTC. Protein product: CATSRVIGDYPSREQYF.

The rearrangement joins TRBV6-4 to TRBJ2-2; D gene uncertain. Germline V lookup: CDR1 MRHNA, CDR2 SNTAGT. The V end was cut by 6 bases, the J end by 0 bases, with 14 bases between. This CDR3 contains 16 residues. CDR3 region: CASSPWQVANTGELFF. CDR3 nucleotides: TGTGCCAGCAGCCCTTGGCAGGTCGCGAACACCGGGGAGCTGTTTTTT.

Here the CDR3 reads CAWRGLAGVKTQYF. The CDR3 DNA is TGTGCCTGGAGGGGACTAGCGGGAGTAAAGACCCAGTACTTC. V gene TRBV30 combines with J gene TRBJ2-5; TRBD2 matches at 14 bases. The CDR3 extends over 14 amino acids. Germline V gene data show CDR1 as GTSNPN and CDR2 as SVGIG (reference sequence). Trimming at V came to 3 bases and at J to 6 bases, leaving 3 bases not matched to a gene. The variable domain in full, with the rest retrieved from reference TRBV30 and TRBJ2-5, is SQTIHQWPATLVQPVGSPLSLECTVEGTSNPNLYWYRQAAGRGLQLLFYSVGIGQISSEVPQNLSASRPQDRQFILSSKKLLLSDSGFYLCAWRGLAGVKTQYFGPGTRLLVL.

The table lists this clone with a few counts. This rearrangement joins TRBV30 to TRBJ1-5; 9 positions match TRBD1. Germline-derived CDR1 and CDR2 are GTSNPN and SVGIG (reference sequence). The CDR3 is made up of 12 amino acids. V shed 5 bases and J 5 bases; nucleotides not matched to a gene: 1. The CDR3 region has the DNA TGTGCCTGGCGACAGGGGGATCAGCCCCAGCATTTT. Translated, it gives CAWRQGDQPQHF.